The subject of this entry is one TCR beta chain. What this receptor recognizes is not known. No qualities accompany the bases; no much larger clone lies one base away. The source of the sample is a study of vaccination effects on CD4 cells after COVID-19 (dated by TCRdb to 2022 to 2024). Describing the broader study: Two doses of either the BNT162b2 or the mRNA-1273 mRNA SARS-CoV-2 vaccine were administered to participants. The study compared SARS-CoV-2 spike-specific CD4+ TCR repertoires before and after mRNA vaccination in COVID-19 convalescent patients and infection-naive vaccine recipients. In the study, cultures from other donors were sequenced using the Oncomine TCR Beta short-read assay on an Illumina iSeq 100. Altogether, around eleven COVID-19 convalescent patients and 4 SARS-CoV-2-naive healthy vaccine recipients made up the full study.

In the ViraFEST assay, PBMC were stimulated with viral peptide pools, and antigen-specific CD4+ T cell clonotypes were then identified by expansion using TCR sequencing. After roughly 11 days of culture, CD4+ T cells were isolated with the EasySep CD4+ T cell isolation kit. Negative nucleocapsid antibody results before and after vaccination confirmed that the healthy vaccine recipients had no prior SARS-CoV-2 infection. Under 2.5 million PBMC per well were cultured with approximately 10 ug/ml peptides in IMDM containing roughly 5% human AB serum, around 10 IU/ml IL-2 and gentamicin. On days 3 and 7, half of the culture medium was replaced with fresh IL-2-containing medium. Each peptide stimulation condition was cultured in triplicate wells unless otherwise noted. PBMC were separated from whole blood using Ficoll-Paque Plus gradient centrifugation and were then either cryopreserved at -140C or used fresh. The overlapping peptide pools covered the spike proteins of SARS-CoV-2 as well as those of the common cold coronaviruses HCoV-NL63, HCoV-OC43 and HCoV-229E. Genomic DNA was extracted from cultured CD4+ T cells with the QIAamp micro DNA kit.

Paper-wide results and their limitations: The study was limited by a small number of convalescent patients, and early post-infection timepoints were lacking. Among healthy vaccine recipients, nearly all vaccine-induced clones were SARS-CoV-2 mono-reactive, and just 1 of 255 was cross-reactive with common cold coronaviruses. At late post-vaccination timepoints, both infection-induced and vaccine-induced clones showed marked clonal contraction, consistent with waning T cell responses.

Its CDR3 holds 14 amino acids, cysteine through phenylalanine. Only the CDR3 DNA is retained, 42 bases long and in frame from the first base. V is cut by 4 bases and J by 7 bases, and the space between the germline ends is 14 bases. Sequences SGHTA (CDR1) and FQGNSA (CDR2) are obtained from the germline V gene. The method was the immunoSEQ multiplex PCR assay. DNA from the cultured, isolated CD4+ T cells was subjected to TCR beta CDR3 sequencing. The authors' analysis ran thus. The analysis removed non-productive TCR sequences, trimmed reads to the CDR3 region, and retained only CDR3s that were 7 or more amino acids long. Antigen-specific clonotypes were identified with the MANAFEST web app by comparing expansion in peptide wells against reference cultures. Positive clones required FDR<0.05 expansion versus reference and all other wells, odds ratio above 5, and frequency above 0.1% in two replicate wells. A clonotype was defined as cross-reactive if the clonotype was significantly expanded both in SARS-CoV-2 spike wells and in at least one common cold coronavirus spike condition. CDR3 similarity was assessed by Levenshtein distance using the stringdist R package, and unrooted trees were constructed with ape in R 3.6.1. TCRdb carries this immuneACCESS record with in-frame sequences only. Its versions omit some clonotypes, under half of them owing to an unresolved V gene in the studies checked, with the rest unexplained. V and J calls and clone size are those listed in that table; D and trimming were worked out from the DNA. Counted in this sample were over 55,000 clones; 81% of them appeared once. The top ten hold about 2.4% of the sample.

This receptor was identified in a human donor who received a COVID-19 vaccine. The sequence is built from TRBV7-2 and TRBJ2-4; there is no confident call for the D gene. Material: CD4+ T cells from PBMCs cultured with HCoV-229E spike peptides, obtained before COVID-19 vaccination. The label giving this sample's cell subset or site can be read as: HCoV-229E spike overlapping peptide pool stimulation. The DNA reads TGTGCCAGCAGCTCAAGTTTGACAAGTAACATTCAGTACTTC. Its protein is CASSSSLTSNIQYF.